The rows below give T cell receptor beta chains drawn from one sample of a study of Tregs in tolerant kidney transplant recipients. Measured with immunoSEQ multiplex PCR; TCRdb has only the in-frame clones, and not every one. The top ten clones hold under 6.5% of a sample with fewer than 70,000 clones, around four fifths of them seen once. Sequencing was done on a sample of CD4+ T cells from blood. The receptors were sampled from a human donor in good health. The CDR3 runs from the conserved cysteine through the conserved F or W. The order of the fields is D gene, J gene, clone size, V gene, CDR3 DNA, CDR3 protein. D genes are given only for firm matches. Clone sizes are given selectively: once, few, many, or a class where the clone is expanded.

- | TRBJ1-3 | - | TRBV30 | TGTGCCTGGAGTACAGGGCTTGGCTCTGGAAACACCATATATTTT | CAWSTGLGSGNTIYF
TRBD2 | TRBJ2-5 | - | TRBV9 | TGTGCCAGCAGCGTAGAGGCTAGCGGGAGGGCCCGGGAGACCCAGTACTTC | CASSVEASGRARETQYF
- | TRBJ2-7 | - | TRBV2 | TGTGCCAGCACGCCGTGGAACGAGCAGTACTTC | CASTPWNEQYF
- | TRBJ1-1 | - | TRBV19 | TGTGCCAGTAGTATTACACAGGCCACTGAAGCTTTCTTT | CASSITQATEAFF
- | TRBJ2-3 | - | TRBV19 | TGTGCCAGTAGTGCCCACGCAGATACGCAGTATTTT | CASSAHADTQYF
- | TRBJ1-2 | - | TRBV5-1 | TGCGCCAGCAGCGAGGACGGAAACTATGGCTACACCTTC | CASSEDGNYGYTF
- | TRBJ2-7 | medium-sized | TRBV5-1 | TGCGCCAGCAGCTTGGGTCCAGGGGGGAGAGAGCAGTACTTC | CASSLGPGGREQYF
- | TRBJ2-7 | - | TRBV7-9 | TGTGCCAGCAGCCACGGACTATTGAGTTCCGAGCAGTACTTC | CASSHGLLSSEQYF
TRBD1 | TRBJ1-6 | - | TRBV4-1 | TGCGCCAGCAGCCAAGGGACTTTCCGGGACAGGGTATGGGTCAGAAATAATTCACCCCTCCACTTT | CASSQGTFRDRVWVRNNSPLHF
- | TRBJ2-7 | - | TRBV9 | TGTGCCAGCAGCGTAGGCGGGGTACCCTACGAGCAGTACTTC | CASSVGGVPYEQYF
TRBD2 | TRBJ2-3 | once | TRBV7-2 | TGTGCCAGCAGCTTAAAGGGACTAGCGGGAGTAAAACTAGATACGCAGTATTTT | CASSLKGLAGVKLDTQYF
- | TRBJ2-1 | - | TRBV2 | TGTGCCAGCAGGAAACCAATAAATCCGTACAATGAGCAGTTCTTC | CASRKPINPYNEQFF
TRBD1 | TRBJ2-1 | - | TRBV5-1 | TGCGCCAGCAGCGACCGGACAGGGGGCGCAAATGAGCAGTTCTTC | CASSDRTGGANEQFF
- | TRBJ2-3 | - | TRBV11-3 | TGTGCCACCAGCTTTGGGACTAGCACAGATACGCAGTATTTT | CATSFGTSTDTQYF
TRBD1 | TRBJ1-2 | - | TRBV6-5 | TGTGCCAGCACCCTAGGGCGACAGGGGGGCGGCTACACCTTC | CASTLGRQGGGYTF
- | TRBJ1-6 | - | TRBV2 | TGTGCCAGCAATCGGGGGTTCTATTCACCCCTCCACTTT | CASNRGFYSPLHF
- | TRBJ1-2 | - | TRBV7-2 | TGTGCCAGCAGCCGGGGTGGAGGACAGATTTTTAACTATGGCTACACCTTC | CASSRGGGQIFNYGYTF
- | TRBJ1-2 | - | TRBV28 | TGTGCCAGCAGTTTGGCCTCAGGGCAGTTCAACGGCTACACCTTC | CASSLASGQFNGYTF
TRBD1 | TRBJ1-5 | - | TRBV28 | TGTGCCAGCAGTTTAGAGGGACAGTTCCACAATCAGCCCCAGCATTTT | CASSLEGQFHNQPQHF
- | TRBJ1-1 | - | TRBV7-2 | TGTGCCAGCAGCTTAAAGCAGGGGAGTGAAGCTTTCTTT | CASSLKQGSEAFF
TRBD2 | TRBJ2-7 | - | TRBV11-3 | TGTGCCAGCAGCTCCCAGCGGGAGGCTACCTACGAGCAGTACTTC | CASSSQREATYEQYF
- | TRBJ1-2 | - | TRBV14 | TGTGCCAGCAGCCAAGAGTTTAACTATGGCTACACCTTC | CASSQEFNYGYTF
- | TRBJ1-1 | - | TRBV29-1 | TGCAGCGTTGAAGGCCGACTCGGGGACACTGAAGCTTTCTTT | CSVEGRLGDTEAFF
- | TRBJ1-1 | once | TRBV6-5 | TGTGCCAGCCTCCGGACCCTCAACACTGAAGCTTTCTTT | CASLRTLNTEAFF
- | TRBJ2-2 | - | TRBV7-2 | TGTGCCAGCAGCTTAGTCGGAGGGCCCACCGGGGAGCTGTTTTTT | CASSLVGGPTGELFF
- | TRBJ2-1 | - | TRBV4-2 | TGTGCCAGCAGCCTCCAAGACCAGGGCTACGAGCAGTTCTTC | CASSLQDQGYEQFF
- | TRBJ1-1 | - | TRBV7-9 | TGTGCCAGCAGCTCCCAAGGGGGCACTGAAGCTTTCTTT | CASSSQGGTEAFF
- | TRBJ1-4 | - | TRBV15 | TGTGCCACCAGCAGAGATACACGGATTAATGAAAAACTGTTTTTT | CATSRDTRINEKLFF
- | TRBJ2-7 | - | TRBV5-1 | TGCGCCAGCAGCTTGGCAGGGGCCGGTCATGACTCCGCCTCCTACGAGCAGTACTTC | CASSLAGAGHDSASYEQYF
- | TRBJ1-1 | - | TRBV20-1 | TGCAGTGCCGTGGGTGTGACTGAAGCTTTCTTT | CSAVGVTEAFF
TRBD2 | TRBJ2-1 | - | TRBV18 | TGTGCCAGCTCACCTTTAGCGGGAGAAGTCTACAATGAGCAGTTCTTC | CASSPLAGEVYNEQFF
- | TRBJ2-2 | many | TRBV10-3 | TGTGCCATCAGCCCGGCCACCGGGGAGCTGTTTTTT | CAISPATGELFF
- | TRBJ1-1 | - | TRBV5-1 | TGCGCCAGCAGCTTGCAGGGTACGGGAACGACTGAAGCTTTCTTT | CASSLQGTGTTEAFF
- | TRBJ1-6 | - | TRBV27 | TGTGCCAGCAGTTTTAGACCACCGCTTCTTAATTCACCCCTCCACTTT | CASSFRPPLLNSPLHF
- | TRBJ2-7 | - | TRBV7-6 | TGTGCCAGCAGCTTTGGCGGGACACGAGACTACGAGCAGTACTTC | CASSFGGTRDYEQYF
- | TRBJ2-5 | - | TRBV5-6 | TGTGCCAGCAGCTTGGGGACAGTGCAAGAGACCCAGTACTTC | CASSLGTVQETQYF
- | TRBJ2-1 | - | TRBV7-2 | TGTGCCAGCAGCTCATGGAGGGGTGGGGGAGATGAGCAGTTCTTC | CASSSWRGGGDEQFF
- | TRBJ1-1 | once | TRBV11-2 | TGTGCCAGCAGCTTAGCCCCGAAGGGGAGGGGTACTGAAGCTTTCTTT | CASSLAPKGRGTEAFF
TRBD1 | TRBJ1-2 | - | TRBV5-6 | TGTGCCAGCAGTCCGCCGGGACAGGGGTCCTACACCTTC | CASSPPGQGSYTF
- | TRBJ1-3 | - | TRBV15 | TGTGCCACCAGCAGAGACTTTGGGCCAGGAAACACCATATATTTT | CATSRDFGPGNTIYF
- | TRBJ2-7 | - | TRBV6-6 | TGTGCCAGCAGTTCAACAGGCGCGTCCGCCTACGAGCAGTACTTC | CASSSTGASAYEQYF